The clone carrying this T cell receptor (beta chain) came up once. Its antigen is as yet unknown. V lost 5 bases to trimming and J lost 11 bases, with 13 bases between them. The CDR3 is made up of 12 amino acids. Per germline, CDR1 LNHDA and CDR2 SQIVND (reference sequence). Assay used: immunoSEQ multiplex PCR; TCRdb lists only in-frame clones, some missing. The table shows 2 million or so clones, with 90% to 95% occurring only once. This sample is part of a study of shared clonotypes between healthy human individuals. Whole-study results and caveats: In general, naive subsets displayed greater estimated richness than memory subsets did.

This TCR was recovered from a man younger than 30 in good health. Source material: naive CD4+ T cells sorted from blood. The subset here: CD45RA+ positively selected. V gene TRBV19 combines with J gene TRBJ1-5, with D unclear. CDR3 in DNA: TGTGCCAGTAGTCTACTAGACTCGACCCAGCATTTT. Translating gives CASSLLDSTQHF.